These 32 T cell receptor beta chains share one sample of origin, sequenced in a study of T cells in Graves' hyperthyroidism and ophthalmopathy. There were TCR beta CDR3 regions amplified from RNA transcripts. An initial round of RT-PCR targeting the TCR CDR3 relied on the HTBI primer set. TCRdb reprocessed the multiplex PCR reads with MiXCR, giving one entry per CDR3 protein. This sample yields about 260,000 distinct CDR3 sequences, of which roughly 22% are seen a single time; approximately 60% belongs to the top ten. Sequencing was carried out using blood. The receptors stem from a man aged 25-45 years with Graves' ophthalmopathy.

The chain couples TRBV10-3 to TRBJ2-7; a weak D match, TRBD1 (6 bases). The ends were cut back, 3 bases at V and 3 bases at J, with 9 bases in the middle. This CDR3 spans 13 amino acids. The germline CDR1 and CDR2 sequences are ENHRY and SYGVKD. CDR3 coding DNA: TGTGCCATCAGTGAAGGCAGGGGCTACGAGCAGTACTTC. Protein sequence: CAISEGRGYEQYF.

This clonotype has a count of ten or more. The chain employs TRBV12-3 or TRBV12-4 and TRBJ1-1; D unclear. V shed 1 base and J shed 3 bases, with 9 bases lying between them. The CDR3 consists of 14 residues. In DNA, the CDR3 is TGTGCCAGCAGTTTAGGGGCTGGGGACACTGAAGCTTTCTTT. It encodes CASSLGAGDTEAFF.

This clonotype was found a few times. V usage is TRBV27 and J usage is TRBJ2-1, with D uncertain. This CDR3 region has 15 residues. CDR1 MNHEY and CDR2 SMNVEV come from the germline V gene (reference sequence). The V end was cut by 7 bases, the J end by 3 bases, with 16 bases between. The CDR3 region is CASILGGEDYNEQFF. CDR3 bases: TGTGCCAGCATATTGGGCGGAGAGGACTACAATGAGCAGTTCTTC.

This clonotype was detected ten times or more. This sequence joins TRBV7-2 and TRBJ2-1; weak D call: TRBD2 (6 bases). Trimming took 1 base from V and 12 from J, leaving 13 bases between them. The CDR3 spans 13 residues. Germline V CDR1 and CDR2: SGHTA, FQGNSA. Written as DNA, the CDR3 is TGTGCCAGCAGCTTAGGGGGACTCGCTGCGCAGTTCTTC. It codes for CASSLGGLAAQFF.

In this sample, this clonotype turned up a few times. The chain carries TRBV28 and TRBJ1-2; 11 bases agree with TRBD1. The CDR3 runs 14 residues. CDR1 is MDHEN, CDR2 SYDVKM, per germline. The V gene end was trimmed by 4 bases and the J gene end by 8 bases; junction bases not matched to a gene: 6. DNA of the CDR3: TGTGCCAGCAGTTCGGGACAGGGGGTGGGAGGCTACACCTTC. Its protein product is CASSSGQGVGGYTF.

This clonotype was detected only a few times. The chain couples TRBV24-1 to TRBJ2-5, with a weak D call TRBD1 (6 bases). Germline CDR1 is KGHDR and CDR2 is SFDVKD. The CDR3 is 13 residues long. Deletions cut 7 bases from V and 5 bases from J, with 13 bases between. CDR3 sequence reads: CATRPAGVETQYF. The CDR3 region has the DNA TGTGCCACCAGGCCAGCAGGGGTGGAGACCCAGTACTTC.

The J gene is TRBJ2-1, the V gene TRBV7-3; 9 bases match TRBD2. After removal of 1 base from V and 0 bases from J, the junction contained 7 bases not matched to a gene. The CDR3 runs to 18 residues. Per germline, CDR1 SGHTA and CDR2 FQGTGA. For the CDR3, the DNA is TGTGCCAGCAGCTTAAGGCCTAGCGGGATTCACTCCTACAATGAGCAGTTCTTC. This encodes CASSLRPSGIHSYNEQFF.

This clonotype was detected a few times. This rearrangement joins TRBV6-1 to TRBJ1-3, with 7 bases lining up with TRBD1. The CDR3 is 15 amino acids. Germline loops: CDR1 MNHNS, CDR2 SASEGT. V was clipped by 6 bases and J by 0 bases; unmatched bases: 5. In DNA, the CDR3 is TGTGCCAGCAGCCGGGGACAGACCTCTGGAAACACCATATATTTT. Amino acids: CASSRGQTSGNTIYF.

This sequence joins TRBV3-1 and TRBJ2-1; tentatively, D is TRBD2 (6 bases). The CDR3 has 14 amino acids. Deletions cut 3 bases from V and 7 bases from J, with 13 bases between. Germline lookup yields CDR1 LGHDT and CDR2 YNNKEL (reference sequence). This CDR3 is CASSQDYRGNEQFF. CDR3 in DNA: TGTGCCAGCAGCCAGGACTATCGGGGGAATGAGCAGTTCTTC.

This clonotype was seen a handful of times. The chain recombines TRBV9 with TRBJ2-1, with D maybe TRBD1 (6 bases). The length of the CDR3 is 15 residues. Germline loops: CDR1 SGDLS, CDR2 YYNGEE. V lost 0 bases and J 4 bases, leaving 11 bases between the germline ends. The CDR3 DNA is TGTGCCAGCAGCGTAGAAGCAGGGGTATACAATGAGCAGTTCTTC. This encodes CASSVEAGVYNEQFF.

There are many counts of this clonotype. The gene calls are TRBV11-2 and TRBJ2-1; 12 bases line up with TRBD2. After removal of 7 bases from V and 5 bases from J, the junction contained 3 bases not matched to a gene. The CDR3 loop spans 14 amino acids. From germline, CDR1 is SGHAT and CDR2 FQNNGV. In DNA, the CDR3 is TGTGCCAGCACGCGGACTAGCGGGAACAATGAGCAGTTCTTC. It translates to CASTRTSGNNEQFF.

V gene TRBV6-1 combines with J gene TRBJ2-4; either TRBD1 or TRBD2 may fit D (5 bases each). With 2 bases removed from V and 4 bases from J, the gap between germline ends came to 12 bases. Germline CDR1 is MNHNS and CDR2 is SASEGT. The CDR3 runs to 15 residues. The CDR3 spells CASSEIGDGKNIQYF. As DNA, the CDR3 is TGTGCCAGCAGTGAAATAGGGGACGGTAAAAACATTCAGTACTTC.

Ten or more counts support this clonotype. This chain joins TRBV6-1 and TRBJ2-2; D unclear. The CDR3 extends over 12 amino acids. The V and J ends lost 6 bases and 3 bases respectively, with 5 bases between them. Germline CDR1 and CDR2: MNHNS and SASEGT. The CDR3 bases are TGTGCCAGCAGACAAGACACCGGGGAGCTGTTTTTT. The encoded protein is CASRQDTGELFF.

CDR3 sequence (DNA): TGTGCCTCCCTAAGGGGCTCTGGAAACACCATATATTTT. This gives the protein CASLRGSGNTIYF. The gene calls are TRBV30 and TRBJ1-3, with D possibly matching TRBD1 (5 bases). Germline values: CDR1 GTSNPN, CDR2 SVGIG (reference sequence). The CDR3 loop spans 13 amino acids. V was cut by 7 bases and J by 0 bases, with 10 bases left in between.

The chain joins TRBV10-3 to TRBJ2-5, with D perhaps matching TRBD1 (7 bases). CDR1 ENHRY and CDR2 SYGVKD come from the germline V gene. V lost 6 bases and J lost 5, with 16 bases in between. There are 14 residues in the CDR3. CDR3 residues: CAIRAGQPAETQYF. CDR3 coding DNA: TGTGCCATCAGGGCGGGACAGCCAGCCGAGACCCAGTACTTC.

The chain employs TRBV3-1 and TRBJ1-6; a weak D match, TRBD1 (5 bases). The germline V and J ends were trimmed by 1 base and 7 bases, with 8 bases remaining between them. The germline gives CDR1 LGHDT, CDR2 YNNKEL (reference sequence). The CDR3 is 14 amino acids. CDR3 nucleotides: TGTGCCAGCAGCCAAGGACAGCCGAATTCACCCCTCCACTTT. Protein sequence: CASSQGQPNSPLHF.

The CDR3 region is CSASDQGSSYEQYF. The CDR3 nucleotides are TGCAGTGCTAGTGATCAGGGCAGCTCCTACGAGCAGTACTTC. The chain joins TRBV20-1 to TRBJ2-7, with a possible D match to TRBD1 (5 bases). The CDR3 length is 14 residues. The germline V gene encodes CDR1 DFQATT and CDR2 SNEGSKA (reference sequence). V dropped 3 bases and J dropped 0 bases, with 12 bases sitting between them.

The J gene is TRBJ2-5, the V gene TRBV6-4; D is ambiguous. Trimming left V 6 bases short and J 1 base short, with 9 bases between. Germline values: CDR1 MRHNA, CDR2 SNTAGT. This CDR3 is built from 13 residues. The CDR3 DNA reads TGTGCCAGCAGCCCTGGATTCCAAGAGACCCAGTACTTC. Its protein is CASSPGFQETQYF.

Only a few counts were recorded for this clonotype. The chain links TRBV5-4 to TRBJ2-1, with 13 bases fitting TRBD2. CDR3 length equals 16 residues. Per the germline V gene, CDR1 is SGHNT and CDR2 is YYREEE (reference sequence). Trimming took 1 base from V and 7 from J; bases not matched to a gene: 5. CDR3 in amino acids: CASSLMWTSGRNEQFF. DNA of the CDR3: TGTGCCAGCAGCTTGATGTGGACTAGCGGGAGAAATGAGCAGTTCTTC. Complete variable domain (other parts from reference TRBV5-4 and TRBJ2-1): ETGVTQSPTHLIKTRGQQVTLRCSSQSGHNTVSWYQQALGQGPQFIFQYYREEENGRGNFPPRFSGLQFPNYSSELNVNALELDDSALYLCASSLMWTSGRNEQFFGPGTRLTVL.

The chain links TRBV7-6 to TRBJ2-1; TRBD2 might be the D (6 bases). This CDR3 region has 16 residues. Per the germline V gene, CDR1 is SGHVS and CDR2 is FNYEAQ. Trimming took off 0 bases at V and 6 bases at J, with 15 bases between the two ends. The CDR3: CASSLALQRAFNEQFF. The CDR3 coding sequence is TGTGCCAGCAGCTTAGCGCTCCAGCGGGCTTTCAATGAGCAGTTCTTC.

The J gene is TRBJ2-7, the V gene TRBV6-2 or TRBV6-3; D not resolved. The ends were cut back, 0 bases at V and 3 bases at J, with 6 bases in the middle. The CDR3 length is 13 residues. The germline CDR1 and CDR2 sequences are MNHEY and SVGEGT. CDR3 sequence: CASSYSTYYEQYF. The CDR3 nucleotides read TGTGCCAGCAGTTACTCTACCTACTACGAGCAGTACTTC.

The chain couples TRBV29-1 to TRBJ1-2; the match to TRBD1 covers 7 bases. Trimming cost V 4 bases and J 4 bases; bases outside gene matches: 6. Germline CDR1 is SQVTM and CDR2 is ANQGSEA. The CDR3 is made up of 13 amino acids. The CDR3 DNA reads TGCAGCGTTGCGCCAGGGGGACGCTATGGCTACACCTTC. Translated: CSVAPGGRYGYTF.

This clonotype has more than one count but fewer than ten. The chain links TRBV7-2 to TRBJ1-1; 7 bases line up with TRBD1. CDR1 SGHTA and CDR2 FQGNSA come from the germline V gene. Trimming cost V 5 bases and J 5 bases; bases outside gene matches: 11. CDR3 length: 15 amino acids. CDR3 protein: CASSRFHNRGTEAFF. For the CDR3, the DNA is TGTGCCAGCAGCCGCTTCCACAACAGGGGAACTGAAGCTTTCTTT.

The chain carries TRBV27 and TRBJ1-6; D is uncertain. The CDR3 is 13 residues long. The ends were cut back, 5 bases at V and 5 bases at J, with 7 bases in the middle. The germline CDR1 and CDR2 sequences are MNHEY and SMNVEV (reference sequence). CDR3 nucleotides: TGTGCCAGCAGTAGGGTCGATAATTCACCCCTCCACTTT. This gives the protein CASSRVDNSPLHF.

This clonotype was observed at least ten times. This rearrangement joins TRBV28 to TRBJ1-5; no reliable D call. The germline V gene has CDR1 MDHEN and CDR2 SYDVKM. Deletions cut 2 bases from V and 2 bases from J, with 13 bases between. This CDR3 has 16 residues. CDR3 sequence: CASSLMPRVRNQPQHF. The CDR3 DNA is TGTGCCAGCAGTTTAATGCCCCGGGTTCGCAATCAGCCCCAGCATTTT.

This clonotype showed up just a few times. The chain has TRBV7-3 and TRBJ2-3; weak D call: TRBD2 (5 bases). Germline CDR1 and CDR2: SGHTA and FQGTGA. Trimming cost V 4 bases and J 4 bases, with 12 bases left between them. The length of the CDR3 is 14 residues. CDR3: CASSSGVAPDTQYF. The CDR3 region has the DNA TGTGCCAGCAGCTCCGGGGTAGCCCCAGATACGCAGTATTTT.

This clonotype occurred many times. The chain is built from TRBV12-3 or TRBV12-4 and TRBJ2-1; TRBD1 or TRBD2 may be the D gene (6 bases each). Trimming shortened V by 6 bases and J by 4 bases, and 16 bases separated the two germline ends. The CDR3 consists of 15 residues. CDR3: CASRKGGGSYNEQFF. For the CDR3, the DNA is TGTGCCAGCAGGAAAGGAGGGGGGTCGTACAATGAGCAGTTCTTC.

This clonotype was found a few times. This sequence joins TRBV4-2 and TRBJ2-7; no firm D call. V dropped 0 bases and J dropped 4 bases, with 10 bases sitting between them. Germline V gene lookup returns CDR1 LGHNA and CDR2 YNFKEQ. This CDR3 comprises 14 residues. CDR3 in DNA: TGTGCCAGCAGCCAAGATGAGACTCAATACGAGCAGTACTTC. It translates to CASSQDETQYEQYF.

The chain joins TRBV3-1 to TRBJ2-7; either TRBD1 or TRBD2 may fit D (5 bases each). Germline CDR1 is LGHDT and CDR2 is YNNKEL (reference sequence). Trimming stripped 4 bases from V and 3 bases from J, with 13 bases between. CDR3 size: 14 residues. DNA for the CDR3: TGTGCCAGCAGCCGTCAGGGACGGAACTACGAGCAGTACTTC. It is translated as CASSRQGRNYEQYF.

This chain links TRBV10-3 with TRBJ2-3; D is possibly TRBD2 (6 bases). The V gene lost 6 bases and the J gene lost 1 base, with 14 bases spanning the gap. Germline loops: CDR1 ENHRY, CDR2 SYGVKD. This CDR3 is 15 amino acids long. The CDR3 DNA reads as TGTGCCATCAGCTCCCTCGGGACTGGCACAGATACGCAGTATTTT. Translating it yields CAISSLGTGTDTQYF.

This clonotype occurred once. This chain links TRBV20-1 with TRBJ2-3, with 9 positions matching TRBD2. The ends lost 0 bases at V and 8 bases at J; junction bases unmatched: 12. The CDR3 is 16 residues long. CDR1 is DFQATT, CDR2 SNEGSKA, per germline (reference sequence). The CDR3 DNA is TGCAGTGCTAGAGATGATGGACTAGCGAGTTTAGGTACGCAGTATTTT. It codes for CSARDDGLASLGTQYF.

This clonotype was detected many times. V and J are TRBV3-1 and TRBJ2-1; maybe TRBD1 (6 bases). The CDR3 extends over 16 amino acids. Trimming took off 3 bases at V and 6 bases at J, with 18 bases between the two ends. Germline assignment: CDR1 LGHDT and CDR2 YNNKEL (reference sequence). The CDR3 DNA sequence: TGTGCCAGCAGCCAGGATTACAATTACAGGGTCAATGAGCAGTTCTTC. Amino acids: CASSQDYNYRVNEQFF.